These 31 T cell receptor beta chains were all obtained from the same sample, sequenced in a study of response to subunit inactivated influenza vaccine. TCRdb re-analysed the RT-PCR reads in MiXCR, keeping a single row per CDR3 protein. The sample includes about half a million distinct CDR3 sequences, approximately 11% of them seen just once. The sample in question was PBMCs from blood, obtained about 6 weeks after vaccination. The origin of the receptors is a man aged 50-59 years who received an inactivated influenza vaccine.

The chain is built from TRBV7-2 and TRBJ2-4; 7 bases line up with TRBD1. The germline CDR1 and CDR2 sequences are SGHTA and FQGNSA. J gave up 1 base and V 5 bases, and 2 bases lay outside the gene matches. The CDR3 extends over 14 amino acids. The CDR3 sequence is CASSPDRAKNIQYF. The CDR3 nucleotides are TGTGCCAGCAGCCCGGACAGGGCCAAAAACATTCAGTACTTC.

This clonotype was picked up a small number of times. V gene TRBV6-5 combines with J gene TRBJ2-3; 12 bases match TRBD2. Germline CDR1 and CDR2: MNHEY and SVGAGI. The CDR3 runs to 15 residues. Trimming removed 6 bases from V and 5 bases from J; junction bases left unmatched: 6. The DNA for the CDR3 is TGTGCCAGCAGGTTACTAGCGGGGGGAGAAGATACGCAGTATTTT. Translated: CASRLLAGGEDTQYF.

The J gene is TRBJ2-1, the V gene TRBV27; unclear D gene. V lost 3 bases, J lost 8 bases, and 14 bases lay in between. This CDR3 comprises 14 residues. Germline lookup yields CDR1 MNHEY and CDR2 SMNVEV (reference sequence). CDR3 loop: CASSFLGLGYEQFF. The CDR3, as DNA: TGTGCCAGCAGTTTTTTGGGGTTGGGGTATGAGCAGTTCTTC.

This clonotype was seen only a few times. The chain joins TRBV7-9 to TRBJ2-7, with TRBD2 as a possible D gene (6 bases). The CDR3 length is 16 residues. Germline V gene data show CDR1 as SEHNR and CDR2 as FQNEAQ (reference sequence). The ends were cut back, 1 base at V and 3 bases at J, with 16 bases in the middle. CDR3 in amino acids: CASSLGLLRTNYEQYF. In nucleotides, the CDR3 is TGTGCCAGCAGCTTAGGACTGCTTAGGACTAACTACGAGCAGTACTTC.

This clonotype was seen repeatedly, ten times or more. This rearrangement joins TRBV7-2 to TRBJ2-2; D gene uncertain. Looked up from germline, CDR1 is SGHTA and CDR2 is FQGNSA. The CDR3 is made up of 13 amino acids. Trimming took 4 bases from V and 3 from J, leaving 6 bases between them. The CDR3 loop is CASSSRHTGELFF. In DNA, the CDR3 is TGTGCCAGCAGCTCTCGGCACACCGGGGAGCTGTTTTTT. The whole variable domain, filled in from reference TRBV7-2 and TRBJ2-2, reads GAGVSQSPSNKVTEKGKDVELRCDPISGHTALYWYRQSLGQGLEFLIYFQGNSAPDKSGLPSDRFSAERTGGSVSTLTIQRTQQEDSAVYLCASSSRHTGELFFGEGSRLTVL.

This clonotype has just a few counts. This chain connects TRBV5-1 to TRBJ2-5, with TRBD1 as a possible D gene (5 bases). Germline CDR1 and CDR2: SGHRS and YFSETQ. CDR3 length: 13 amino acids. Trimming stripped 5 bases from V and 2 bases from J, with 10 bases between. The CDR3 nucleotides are TGCGCCAGCAGGCGGACACCTCAAGAGACCCAGTACTTC. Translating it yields CASRRTPQETQYF.

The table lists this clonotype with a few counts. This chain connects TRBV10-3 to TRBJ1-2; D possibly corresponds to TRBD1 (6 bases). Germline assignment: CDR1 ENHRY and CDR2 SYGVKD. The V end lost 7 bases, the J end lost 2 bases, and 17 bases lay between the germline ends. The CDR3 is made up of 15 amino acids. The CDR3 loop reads CAINAGRDINYGYTF. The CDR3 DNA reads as TGTGCCATCAACGCGGGCCGGGACATCAACTATGGCTACACCTTC.

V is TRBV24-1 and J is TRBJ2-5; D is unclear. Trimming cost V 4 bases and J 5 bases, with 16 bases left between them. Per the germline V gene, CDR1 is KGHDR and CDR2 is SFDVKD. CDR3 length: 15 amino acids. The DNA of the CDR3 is TGTGCCACCAGTGACGACGGAGTACCTGGGGAGACCCAGTACTTC. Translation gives CATSDDGVPGETQYF.

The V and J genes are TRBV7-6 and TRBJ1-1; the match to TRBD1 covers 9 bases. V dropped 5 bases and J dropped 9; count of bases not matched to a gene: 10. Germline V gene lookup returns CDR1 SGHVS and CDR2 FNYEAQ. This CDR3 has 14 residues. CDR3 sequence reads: CASSQTPDRGKAFF. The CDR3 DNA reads TGTGCCAGCAGCCAGACCCCGGACAGGGGTAAAGCTTTCTTT.

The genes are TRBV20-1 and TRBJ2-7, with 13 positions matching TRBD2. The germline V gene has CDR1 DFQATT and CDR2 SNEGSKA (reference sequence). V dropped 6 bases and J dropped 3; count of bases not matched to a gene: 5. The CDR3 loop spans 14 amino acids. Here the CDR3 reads CSAPTSGGNYEQYF. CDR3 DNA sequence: TGCAGTGCCCCGACTAGCGGGGGGAACTACGAGCAGTACTTC.

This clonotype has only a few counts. CDR3 coding DNA: TGCGCCAGCAGCTTGGATACAGGACCAATCTACGAGCAGTACTTC. Translated, it gives CASSLDTGPIYEQYF. The chain is built from TRBV5-1 and TRBJ2-7, with D perhaps matching TRBD1 (5 bases). Trimming left V 0 bases short and J 3 bases short, with 13 bases between. This CDR3 comprises 15 residues. CDR1 and CDR2 from the germline V gene are SGHRS and YFSETQ.

The CDR3 region is CASSRGPHSQYF. The CDR3 nucleotides are TGTGCCAGCAGCCGGGGACCCCATTCACAGTACTTC. This sequence joins TRBV7-9 and TRBJ2-5; D might be TRBD1 or TRBD2, each matching 5 bases. Germline CDR1 SEHNR, CDR2 FQNEAQ (reference sequence). Trimming removed 5 bases from V and 11 bases from J, with 15 bases in between. The CDR3 is 12 amino acids. Looking up the rest from reference TRBV7-9 and TRBJ2-5 gives the full variable domain: DTGVSQNPRHKITKRGQNVTFRCDPISEHNRLYWYRQTLGQGPEFLTYFQNEAQLEKSRLLSDRFSAERPKGSFSTLEIQRTEQGDSAMYLCASSRGPHSQYFGPGTRLLVL.

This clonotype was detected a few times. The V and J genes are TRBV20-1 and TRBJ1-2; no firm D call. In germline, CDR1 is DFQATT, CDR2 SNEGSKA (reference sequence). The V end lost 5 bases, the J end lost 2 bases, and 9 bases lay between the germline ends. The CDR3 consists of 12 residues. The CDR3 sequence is CSASHTNYGYTF. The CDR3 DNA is TGCAGTGCTTCCCATACGAACTATGGCTACACCTTC.

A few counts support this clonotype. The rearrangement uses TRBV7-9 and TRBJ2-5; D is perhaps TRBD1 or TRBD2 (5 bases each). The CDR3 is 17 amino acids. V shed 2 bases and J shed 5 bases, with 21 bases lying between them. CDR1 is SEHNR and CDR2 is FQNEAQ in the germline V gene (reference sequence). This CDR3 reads CASSLSGTEAHRETQYF. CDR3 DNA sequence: TGTGCCAGCAGCTTATCCGGGACCGAAGCGCATCGGGAGACCCAGTACTTC.

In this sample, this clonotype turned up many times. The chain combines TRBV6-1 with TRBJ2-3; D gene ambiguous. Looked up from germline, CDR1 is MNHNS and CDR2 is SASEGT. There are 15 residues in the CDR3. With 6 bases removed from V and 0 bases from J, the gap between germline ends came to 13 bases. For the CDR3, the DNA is TGTGCCAGCAGACGCCTGACGGGTAGCACAGATACGCAGTATTTT. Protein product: CASRRLTGSTDTQYF.

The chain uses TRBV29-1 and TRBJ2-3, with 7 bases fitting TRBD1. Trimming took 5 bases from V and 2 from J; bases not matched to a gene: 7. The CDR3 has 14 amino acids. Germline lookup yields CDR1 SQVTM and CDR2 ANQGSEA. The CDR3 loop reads CSVSPGQSTDTQYF. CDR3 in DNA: TGCAGCGTTTCTCCGGGACAGTCCACAGATACGCAGTATTTT.

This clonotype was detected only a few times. The CDR3 DNA follows: TGTGCCAGCAGCTTTGTGGCGGGAGTTGGCACAGATACGCAGTATTTT. Amino acids: CASSFVAGVGTDTQYF. The rearrangement links TRBV7-2 to TRBJ2-3; TRBD2 agrees at 7 bases. Germline V gene lookup returns CDR1 SGHTA and CDR2 FQGNSA. Trimming at V came to 3 bases and at J to 1 base, leaving 7 bases not matched to a gene. The CDR3 runs 16 residues.

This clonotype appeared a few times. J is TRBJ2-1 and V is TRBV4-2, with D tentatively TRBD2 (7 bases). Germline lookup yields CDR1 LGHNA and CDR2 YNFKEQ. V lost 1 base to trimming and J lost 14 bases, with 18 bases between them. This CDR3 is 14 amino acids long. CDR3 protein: CASSQGSLAEGEFF. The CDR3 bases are TGTGCCAGCAGCCAAGGTAGCCTAGCGGAGGGGGAGTTCTTC.

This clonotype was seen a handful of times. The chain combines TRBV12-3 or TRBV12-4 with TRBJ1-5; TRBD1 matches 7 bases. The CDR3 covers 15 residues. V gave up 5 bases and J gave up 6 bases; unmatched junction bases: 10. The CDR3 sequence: CASSPNRGTGQPQHF. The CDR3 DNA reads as TGTGCCAGCAGTCCCAACAGGGGAACTGGTCAGCCCCAGCATTTT.

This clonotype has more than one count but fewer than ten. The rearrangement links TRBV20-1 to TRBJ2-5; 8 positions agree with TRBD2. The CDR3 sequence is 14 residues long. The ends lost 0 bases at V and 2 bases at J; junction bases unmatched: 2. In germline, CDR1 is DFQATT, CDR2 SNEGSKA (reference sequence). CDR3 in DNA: TGCAGTGCTAGAGACGCGGGGGGACAAGAGACCCAGTACTTC. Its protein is CSARDAGGQETQYF.

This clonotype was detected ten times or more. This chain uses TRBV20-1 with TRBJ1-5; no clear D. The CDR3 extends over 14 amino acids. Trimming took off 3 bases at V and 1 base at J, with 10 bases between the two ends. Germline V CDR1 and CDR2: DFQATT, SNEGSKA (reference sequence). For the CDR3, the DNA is TGCAGTGCTAGCCCCGGCGGGAGCAATCAGCCCCAGCATTTT. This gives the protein CSASPGGSNQPQHF.

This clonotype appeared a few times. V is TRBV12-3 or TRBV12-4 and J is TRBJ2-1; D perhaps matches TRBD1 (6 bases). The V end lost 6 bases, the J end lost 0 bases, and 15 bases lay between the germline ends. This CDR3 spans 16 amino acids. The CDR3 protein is CASSRPQGSSYNEQFF. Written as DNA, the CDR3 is TGTGCCAGCAGCCGACCGCAGGGGAGCTCCTACAATGAGCAGTTCTTC.

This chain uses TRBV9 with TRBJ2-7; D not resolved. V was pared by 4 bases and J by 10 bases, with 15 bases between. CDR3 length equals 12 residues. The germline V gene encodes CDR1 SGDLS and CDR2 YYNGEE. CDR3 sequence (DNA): TGTGCCAGCAGCAACCCGGGCTCTACCCAGTACTTC. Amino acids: CASSNPGSTQYF.

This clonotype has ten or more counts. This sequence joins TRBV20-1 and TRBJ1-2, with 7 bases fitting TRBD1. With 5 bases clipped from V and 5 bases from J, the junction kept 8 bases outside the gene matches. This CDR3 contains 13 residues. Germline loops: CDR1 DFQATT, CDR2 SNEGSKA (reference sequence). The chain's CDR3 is CSARGGTVYGYTF. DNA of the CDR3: TGCAGTGCTCGCGGTGGGACAGTTTATGGCTACACCTTC.

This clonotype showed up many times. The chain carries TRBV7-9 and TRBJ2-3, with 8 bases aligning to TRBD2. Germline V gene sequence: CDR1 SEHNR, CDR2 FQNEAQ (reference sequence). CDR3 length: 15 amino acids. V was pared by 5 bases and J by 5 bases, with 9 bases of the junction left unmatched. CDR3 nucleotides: TGTGCCAGCAGCCTACGGGGGGGCCACATAGATACGCAGTATTTT. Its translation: CASSLRGGHIDTQYF.

The DNA for the CDR3 is TGTGCCAGTGAGAACGGGTTCTCTGGGGCCAACGTCCTGACTTTC. Translation: CASENGFSGANVLTF. The V call is TRBV6-2 or TRBV6-3, the J call TRBJ2-6; D remains ambiguous. Per germline, CDR1 MNHEY and CDR2 SVGEGT. The CDR3 extends over 15 amino acids. Trimming removed 9 bases at V and 0 bases at J, with 12 bases between.

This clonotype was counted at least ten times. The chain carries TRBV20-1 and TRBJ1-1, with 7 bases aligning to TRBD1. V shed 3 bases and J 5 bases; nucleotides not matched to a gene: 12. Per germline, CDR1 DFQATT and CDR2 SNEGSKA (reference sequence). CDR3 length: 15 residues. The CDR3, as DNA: TGCAGTGCTAGGGACCTAGACAGGGCAAGGACTGAAGCTTTCTTT. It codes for CSARDLDRARTEAFF.

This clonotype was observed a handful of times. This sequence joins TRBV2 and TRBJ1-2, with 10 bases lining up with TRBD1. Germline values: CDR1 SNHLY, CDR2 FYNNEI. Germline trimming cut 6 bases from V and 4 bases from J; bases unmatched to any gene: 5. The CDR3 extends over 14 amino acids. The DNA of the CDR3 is TGTGCCAGCAGCCAGGACAGGGGGACCTATGGCTACACCTTC. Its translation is CASSQDRGTYGYTF.

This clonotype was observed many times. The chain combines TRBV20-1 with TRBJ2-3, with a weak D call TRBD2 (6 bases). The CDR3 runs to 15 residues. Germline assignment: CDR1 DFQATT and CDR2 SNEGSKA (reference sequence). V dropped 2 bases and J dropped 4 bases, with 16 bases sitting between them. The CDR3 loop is CSARTAGWVADTQYF. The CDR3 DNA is TGCAGTGCTAGAACCGCGGGATGGGTCGCAGATACGCAGTATTTT.

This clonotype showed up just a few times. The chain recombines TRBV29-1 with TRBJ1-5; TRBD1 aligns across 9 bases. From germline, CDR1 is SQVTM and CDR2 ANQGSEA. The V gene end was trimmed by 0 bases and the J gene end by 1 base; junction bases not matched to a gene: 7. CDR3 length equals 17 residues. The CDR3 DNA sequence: TGCAGCGTTGAAGATCGGTGGGGGACAGGGAGCAATCAGCCCCAGCATTTT. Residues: CSVEDRWGTGSNQPQHF.

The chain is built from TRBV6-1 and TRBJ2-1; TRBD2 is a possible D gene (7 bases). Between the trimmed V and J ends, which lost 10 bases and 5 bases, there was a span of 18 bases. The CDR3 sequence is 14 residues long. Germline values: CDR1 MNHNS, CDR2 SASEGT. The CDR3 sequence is CATSGGGGDNEQFF. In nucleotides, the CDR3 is TGTGCCACCTCCGGTGGAGGGGGGGACAATGAGCAGTTCTTC.